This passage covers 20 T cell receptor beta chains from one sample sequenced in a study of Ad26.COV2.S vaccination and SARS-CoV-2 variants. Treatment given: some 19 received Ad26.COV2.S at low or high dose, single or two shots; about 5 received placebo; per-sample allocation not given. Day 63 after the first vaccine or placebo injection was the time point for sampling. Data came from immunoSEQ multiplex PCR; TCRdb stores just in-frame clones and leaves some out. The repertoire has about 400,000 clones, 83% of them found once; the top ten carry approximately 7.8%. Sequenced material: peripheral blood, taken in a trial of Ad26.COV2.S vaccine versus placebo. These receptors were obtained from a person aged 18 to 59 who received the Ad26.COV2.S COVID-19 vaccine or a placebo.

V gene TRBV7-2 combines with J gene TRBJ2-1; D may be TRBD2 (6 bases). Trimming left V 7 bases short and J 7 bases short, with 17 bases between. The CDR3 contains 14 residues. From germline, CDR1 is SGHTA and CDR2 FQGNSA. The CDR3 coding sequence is TGTGCCAGCACCTTCCGGGACTTCTCAAATGAGCAGTTCTTC. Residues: CASTFRDFSNEQFF.

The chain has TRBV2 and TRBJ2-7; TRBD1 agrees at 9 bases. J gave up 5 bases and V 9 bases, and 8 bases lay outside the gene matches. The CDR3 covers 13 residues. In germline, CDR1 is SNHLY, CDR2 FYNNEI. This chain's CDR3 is CAREGTGTNEQYF. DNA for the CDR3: TGTGCCAGAGAAGGGACAGGGACCAACGAGCAGTACTTC.

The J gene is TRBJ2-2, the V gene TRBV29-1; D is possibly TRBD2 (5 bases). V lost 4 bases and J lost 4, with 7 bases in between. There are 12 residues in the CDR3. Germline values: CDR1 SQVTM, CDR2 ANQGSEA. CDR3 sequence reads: CSVASGTGELFF. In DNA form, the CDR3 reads TGCAGCGTTGCAAGCGGCACCGGGGAGCTGTTTTTT.

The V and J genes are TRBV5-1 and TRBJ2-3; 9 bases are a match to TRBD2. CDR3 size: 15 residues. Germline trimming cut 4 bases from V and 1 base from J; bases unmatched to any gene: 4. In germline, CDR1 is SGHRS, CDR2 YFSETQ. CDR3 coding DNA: TGCGCCAGCAGCGGATTAGCGGGAGGCACAGATACGCAGTATTTT. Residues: CASSGLAGGTDTQYF.

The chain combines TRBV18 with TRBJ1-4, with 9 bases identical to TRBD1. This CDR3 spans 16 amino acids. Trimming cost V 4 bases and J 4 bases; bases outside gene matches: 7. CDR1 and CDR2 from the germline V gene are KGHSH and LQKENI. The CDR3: CASSHGTGSGNEKLFF. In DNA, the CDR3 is TGTGCCAGCTCACACGGGACAGGGTCTGGTAATGAAAAACTGTTTTTT.

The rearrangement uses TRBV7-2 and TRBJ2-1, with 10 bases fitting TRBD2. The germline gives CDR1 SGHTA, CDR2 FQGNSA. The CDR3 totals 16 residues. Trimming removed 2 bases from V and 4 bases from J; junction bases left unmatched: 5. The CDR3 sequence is CASSLLLAGFYNEQFF. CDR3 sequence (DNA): TGTGCCAGCAGCTTACTACTAGCGGGATTTTACAATGAGCAGTTCTTC.

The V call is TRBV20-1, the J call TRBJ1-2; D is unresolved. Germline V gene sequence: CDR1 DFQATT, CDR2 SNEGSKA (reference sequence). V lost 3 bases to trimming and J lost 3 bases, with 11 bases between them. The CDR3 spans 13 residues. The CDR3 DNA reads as TGCAGTGCTAGTGCCGGGCCTTACTATGGCTACACCTTC. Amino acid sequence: CSASAGPYYGYTF.

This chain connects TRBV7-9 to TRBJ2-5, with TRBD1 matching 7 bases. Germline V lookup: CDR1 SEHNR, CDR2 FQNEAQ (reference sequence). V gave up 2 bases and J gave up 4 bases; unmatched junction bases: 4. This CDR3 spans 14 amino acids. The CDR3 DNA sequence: TGTGCCAGCAGCTTAAGAACAGGGGTAGAGACCCAGTACTTC. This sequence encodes CASSLRTGVETQYF.

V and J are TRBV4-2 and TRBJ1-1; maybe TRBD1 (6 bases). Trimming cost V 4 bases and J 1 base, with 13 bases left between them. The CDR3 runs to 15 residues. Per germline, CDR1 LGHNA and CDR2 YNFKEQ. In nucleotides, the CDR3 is TGTGCCAGCAGCCCCCGGACAGTTCCGAACACTGAAGCTTTCTTT. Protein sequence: CASSPRTVPNTEAFF.

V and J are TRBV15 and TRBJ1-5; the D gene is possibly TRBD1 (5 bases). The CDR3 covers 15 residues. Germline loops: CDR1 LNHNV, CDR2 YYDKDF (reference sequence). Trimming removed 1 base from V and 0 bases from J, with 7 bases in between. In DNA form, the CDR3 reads TGTGCCACCAGCAGAGCAGGGTTTAGCAATCAGCCCCAGCATTTT. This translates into CATSRAGFSNQPQHF.

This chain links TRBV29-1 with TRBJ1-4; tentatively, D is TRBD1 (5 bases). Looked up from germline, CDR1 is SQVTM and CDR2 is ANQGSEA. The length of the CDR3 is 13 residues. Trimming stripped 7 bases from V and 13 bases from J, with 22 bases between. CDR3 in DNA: TGCAGCGCAAAACCGGGAACGGGGGACTTACTGTTTTTT. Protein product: CSAKPGTGDLLFF.

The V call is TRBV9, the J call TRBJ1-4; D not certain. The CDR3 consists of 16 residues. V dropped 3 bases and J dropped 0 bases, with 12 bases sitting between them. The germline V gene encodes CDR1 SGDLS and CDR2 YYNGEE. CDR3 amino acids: CASSAGYSATNEKLFF. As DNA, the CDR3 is TGTGCCAGCAGCGCCGGATACAGTGCAACTAATGAAAAACTGTTTTTT.

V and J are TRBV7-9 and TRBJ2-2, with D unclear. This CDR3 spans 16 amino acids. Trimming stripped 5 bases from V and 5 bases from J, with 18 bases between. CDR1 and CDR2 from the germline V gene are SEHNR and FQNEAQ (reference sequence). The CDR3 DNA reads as TGTGCCAGCAGCCAGGTGTTGGGAAAAGGGACCGGGGAGCTGTTTTTT. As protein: CASSQVLGKGTGELFF.

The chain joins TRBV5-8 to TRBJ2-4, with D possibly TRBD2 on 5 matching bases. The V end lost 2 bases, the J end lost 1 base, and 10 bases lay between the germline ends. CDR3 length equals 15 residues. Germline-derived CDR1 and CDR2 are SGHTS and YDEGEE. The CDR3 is CASSFPGGAKNIQYF. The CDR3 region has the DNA TGTGCCAGCAGCTTTCCCGGCGGGGCCAAAAACATTCAGTACTTC.

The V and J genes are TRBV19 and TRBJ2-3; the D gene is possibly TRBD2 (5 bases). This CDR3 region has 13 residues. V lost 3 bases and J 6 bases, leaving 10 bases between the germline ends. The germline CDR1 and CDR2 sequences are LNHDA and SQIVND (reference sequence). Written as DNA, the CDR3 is TGTGCCAGTAGTATTGAAACTAGGGATACGCAGTATTTT. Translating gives CASSIETRDTQYF.

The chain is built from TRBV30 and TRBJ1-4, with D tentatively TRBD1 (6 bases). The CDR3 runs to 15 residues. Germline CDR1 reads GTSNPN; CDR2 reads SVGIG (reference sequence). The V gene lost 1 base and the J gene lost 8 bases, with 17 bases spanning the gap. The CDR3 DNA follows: TGTGCCTGGAGTGGTACCGGGGGGCCTAGCGAAAAACTGTTTTTT. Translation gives CAWSGTGGPSEKLFF.

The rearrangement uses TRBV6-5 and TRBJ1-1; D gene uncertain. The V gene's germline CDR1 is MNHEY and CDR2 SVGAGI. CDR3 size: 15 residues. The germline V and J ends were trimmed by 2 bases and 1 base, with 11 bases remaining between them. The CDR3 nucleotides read TGTGCCAGCAGTTACGAATCGGGGAGGAACACTGAAGCTTTCTTT. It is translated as CASSYESGRNTEAFF.

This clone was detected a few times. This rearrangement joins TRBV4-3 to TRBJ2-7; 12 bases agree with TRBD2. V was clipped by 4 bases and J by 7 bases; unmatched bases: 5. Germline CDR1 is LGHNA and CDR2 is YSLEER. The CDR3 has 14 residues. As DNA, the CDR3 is TGCGCCAGCAGCCCCCTAGCGGGGGGGCGTGAGCAGTACTTC. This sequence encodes CASSPLAGGREQYF.

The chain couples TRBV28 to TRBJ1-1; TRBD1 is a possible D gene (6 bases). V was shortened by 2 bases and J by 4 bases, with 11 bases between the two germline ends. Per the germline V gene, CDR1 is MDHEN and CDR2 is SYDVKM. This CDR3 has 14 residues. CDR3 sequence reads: CASSLGGSFTEAFF. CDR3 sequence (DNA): TGTGCCAGCAGTTTAGGGGGCTCGTTCACTGAAGCTTTCTTT. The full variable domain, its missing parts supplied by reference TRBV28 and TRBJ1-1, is DVKVTQSSRYLVKRTGEKVFLECVQDMDHENMFWYRQDPGLGLRLIYFSYDVKMKEKGDIPEGYSVSREKKERFSLILESASTNQTSMYLCASSLGGSFTEAFFGQGTRLTVV.

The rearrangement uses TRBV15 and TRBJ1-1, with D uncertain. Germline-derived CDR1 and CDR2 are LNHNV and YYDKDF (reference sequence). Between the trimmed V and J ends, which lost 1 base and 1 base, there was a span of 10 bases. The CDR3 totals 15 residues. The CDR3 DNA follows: TGTGCCACCAGCAGAGCGGTCGGCGGGAACACTGAAGCTTTCTTT. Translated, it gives CATSRAVGGNTEAFF.